These 17 T cell receptor beta chains originate from one sample sequenced in a study of blood T cell repertoires in COVID-19. The data were produced by immunoSEQ multiplex PCR, yet TCRdb's version contains in-frame clones alone and is incomplete. The sample includes approximately 300,000 clones, around 87% of them seen just once. The sequenced sample consisted of peripheral blood. The receptors shown here come from a young man with active or convalescent COVID-19.

This sequence joins TRBV27 and TRBJ2-3; D ambiguous. The germline V gene has CDR1 MNHEY and CDR2 SMNVEV (reference sequence). V lost 6 bases and J lost 0, with 22 bases in between. This CDR3 has 18 amino acids. The DNA for the CDR3 is TGTGCCAGCAGCCAAGTGGGTTTGGGCAAAACTAGCACAGATACGCAGTATTTT. It is translated as CASSQVGLGKTSTDTQYF.

This clone was observed a handful of times. This sequence joins TRBV21-1 and TRBJ1-4; whether TRBD1, the table's D call, matches the DNA was not checked. TRBV21-1 is a pseudogene segment. This CDR3 is 15 amino acids long. CDR3 loop: CASSKQGRTNEKLFF. CDR3 coding DNA: TGTGCCAGCAGCAAACAGGGTAGAACTAATGAAAAACTGTTTTTT.

V usage is TRBV5-1 and J usage is TRBJ2-3; 13 nucleotides agree with TRBD2. The V and J ends lost 0 bases and 2 bases, in that order; junction bases with no gene match: 9. The CDR3 extends over 19 amino acids. Germline V gene data show CDR1 as SGHRS and CDR2 as YFSETQ. This chain's CDR3 is CASSLDGLAGASYTDTQYF. Written as DNA, the CDR3 is TGCGCCAGCAGCTTGGATGGACTAGCGGGAGCGTCCTACACAGATACGCAGTATTTT. Together with reference TRBV5-1 and TRBJ2-3, the CDR3 gives the full variable domain: KAGVTQTPRYLIKTRGQQVTLSCSPISGHRSVSWYQQTPGQGLQFLFEYFSETQRNKGNFPGRFSGRQFSNSRSEMNVSTLELGDSALYLCASSLDGLAGASYTDTQYFGPGTRLTVL.

DNA of the CDR3: TGCGCCAGCAGCTTGTCACAGAAGACCTACGAGCAGTACTTC. Its protein is CASSLSQKTYEQYF. The rearrangement uses TRBV5-1 and TRBJ2-7; no definite D call. Germline CDR1 SGHRS, CDR2 YFSETQ. The CDR3 sequence is 14 residues long. Trimming took 1 base from V and 2 from J, leaving 10 bases between them.

The gene calls are TRBV29-1 and TRBJ2-7; D may be TRBD1 (6 bases). From germline, CDR1 is SQVTM and CDR2 ANQGSEA. V was pared by 5 bases and J by 0 bases, with 23 bases between. This CDR3 contains 17 residues. For the CDR3, the DNA is TGCAGCGTTTTCGGGCAGGGGCCAAACCGGGCCTCCTACGAGCAGTACTTC. Its translation: CSVFGQGPNRASYEQYF.

The chain joins TRBV6-2 or TRBV6-3 to TRBJ2-1; 7 bases map to TRBD2. The CDR3 runs to 14 residues. J gave up 7 bases and V 5 bases, and 8 bases lay outside the gene matches. CDR1 is MNHEY and CDR2 is SVGEGT in the germline V gene. CDR3 DNA: TGTGCCAGCAGTGCGGGGGAGCTCCCTAATGAGCAGTTCTTC. Translating gives CASSAGELPNEQFF.

This chain uses TRBV10-3 with TRBJ2-2; 8 positions match TRBD1. Germline values: CDR1 ENHRY, CDR2 SYGVKD. Trimming took 6 bases from V and 6 from J; bases not matched to a gene: 9. CDR3 size: 15 residues. The CDR3 DNA reads TGTGCCATCAGGGCCGGGACAGGATTCCCCGGGGAGCTGTTTTTT. Its protein is CAIRAGTGFPGELFF.

The chain carries TRBV3-1 (or the pseudogene TRBV3-2) and TRBJ1-2, with D possibly being TRBD1 (6 bases). Per germline, CDR1 LGHDT and CDR2 YNNKEL (reference sequence). Trimming shortened V by 4 bases and J by 4 bases, and 10 bases separated the two germline ends. This CDR3 spans 13 amino acids. CDR3 sequence: CASSLRQAYGYTF. In nucleotides, the CDR3 is TGTGCCAGCAGCCTACGACAGGCCTATGGCTACACCTTC.

The V gene is TRBV19, the J gene TRBJ2-1; 14 bases match TRBD2. Germline CDR1 and CDR2: LNHDA and SQIVND (reference sequence). V lost 5 bases and J lost 4; bases outside the gene matches: 13. The CDR3 is 19 residues long. The CDR3 region is CASSVQPGLAGAVYNEQFF. CDR3 nucleotides: TGTGCCAGTAGTGTCCAACCGGGACTAGCGGGAGCGGTGTACAATGAGCAGTTCTTC.

This chain joins TRBV7-8 and TRBJ1-6; D unresolved. Germline CDR1 is SGHVS and CDR2 is FQNEAQ. The CDR3 runs to 15 residues. V was pared by 5 bases and J by 5 bases, with 13 bases between. The CDR3 nucleotides read TGTGCCAGCAGCCCTGACCCGGCGGATAATTCACCCCTCCACTTT. This translates into CASSPDPADNSPLHF.

V gene TRBV7-6 combines with J gene TRBJ2-1; possibly TRBD1 for D (6 bases). CDR3 length: 13 amino acids. Germline loops: CDR1 SGHVS, CDR2 FNYEAQ. The germline V and J ends were trimmed by 5 bases and 4 bases, with 9 bases remaining between them. DNA of the CDR3: TGTGCCAGCAGCCGACAGGAATACAATGAGCAGTTCTTC. This gives the protein CASSRQEYNEQFF.

CDR3 DNA: TGCGCCAGCATTACCTTGCGGGGGCCGGGCAATGAGCAGTTCTTC. Translating gives CASITLRGPGNEQFF. The rearrangement links TRBV10-2 to TRBJ2-1; maybe TRBD2 (7 bases). The CDR3 loop spans 15 amino acids. V lost 7 bases, J lost 6 bases, and 19 bases lay in between. Germline V CDR1 and CDR2: WSHSY, SAAADI.

This chain joins TRBV29-1 and TRBJ2-1; 9 bases are shared with TRBD2. Germline V gene data show CDR1 as SQVTM and CDR2 as ANQGSEA. The CDR3 is 12 amino acids. Germline trimming cut 7 bases from V and 9 bases from J; bases unmatched to any gene: 7. CDR3 in DNA: TGCAGCGCCCTGGGACTAGCATTTGAGCAGTTCTTC. Its protein product is CSALGLAFEQFF.

This clone was observed a handful of times. The V call is TRBV7-3, the J call TRBJ2-7; a weak D match, TRBD1 (5 bases). V was shortened by 5 bases and J by 3 bases, with 11 bases between the two germline ends. The length of the CDR3 is 13 residues. Germline lookup yields CDR1 SGHTA and CDR2 FQGTGA. In DNA, the CDR3 is TGTGCCAGCAGCCAGGACAACTTCTACGAGCAGTACTTC. This codes for CASSQDNFYEQYF.

V gene TRBV19 combines with J gene TRBJ2-3, with 7 bases that match TRBD2. Germline trimming cut 7 bases from V and 6 bases from J; bases unmatched to any gene: 10. The CDR3 length is 14 residues. CDR1 and CDR2 (germline): LNHDA, SQIVND (reference sequence). The CDR3 loop is CASKRVAGADTQYF. CDR3 sequence (DNA): TGTGCCAGTAAGAGGGTAGCGGGCGCGGATACGCAGTATTTT.

This clone was detected only a few times. The chain links TRBV5-4 to TRBJ1-6; 9 bases fit TRBD1. The V segment lost 10 bases and the J segment 9 bases; nucleotides outside the gene matches: 8. The CDR3 is 13 residues long. The germline V gene encodes CDR1 SGHNT and CDR2 YYREEE (reference sequence). The CDR3 DNA is TGTGCCGCGAAGGGACAGGGCCCTTCACCCCTCCACTTT. It yields the protein CAAKGQGPSPLHF. The entire variable domain, with the rest obtained from reference TRBV5-4 and TRBJ1-6, is as follows: ETGVTQSPTHLIKTRGQQVTLRCSSQSGHNTVSWYQQALGQGPQFIFQYYREEENGRGNFPPRFSGLQFPNYSSELNVNALELDDSALYLCAAKGQGPSPLHFGNGTRLTVT.

The CDR3 sequence: CASSQGGGGTDTQYF. The CDR3 DNA is TGTGCCAGCAGCCAAGGAGGGGGGGGTACAGATACGCAGTATTTT. The V call is TRBV3-1 (or the pseudogene TRBV3-2), the J call TRBJ2-3; the D gene is possibly TRBD2 (7 bases). The CDR3 runs to 15 residues. The V end lost 1 base, the J end lost 3 bases, and 11 bases lay between the germline ends. Germline CDR1 LGHDT, CDR2 YNNKEL (reference sequence).